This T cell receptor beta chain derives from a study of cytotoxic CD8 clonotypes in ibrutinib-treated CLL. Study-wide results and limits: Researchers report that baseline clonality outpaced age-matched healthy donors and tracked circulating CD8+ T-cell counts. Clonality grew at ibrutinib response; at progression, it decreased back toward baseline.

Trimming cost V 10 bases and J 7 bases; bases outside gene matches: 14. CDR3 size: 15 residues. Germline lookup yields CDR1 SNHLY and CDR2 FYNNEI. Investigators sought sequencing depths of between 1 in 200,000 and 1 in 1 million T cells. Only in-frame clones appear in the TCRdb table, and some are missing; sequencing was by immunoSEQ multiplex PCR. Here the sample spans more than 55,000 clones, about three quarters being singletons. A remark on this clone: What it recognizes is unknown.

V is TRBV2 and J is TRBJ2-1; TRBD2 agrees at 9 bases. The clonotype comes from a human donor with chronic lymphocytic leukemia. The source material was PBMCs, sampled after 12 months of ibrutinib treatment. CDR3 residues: CATNGAGGPSNEQFF. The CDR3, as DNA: TGTGCCACCAATGGGGCGGGAGGGCCCTCGAATGAGCAGTTCTTC.